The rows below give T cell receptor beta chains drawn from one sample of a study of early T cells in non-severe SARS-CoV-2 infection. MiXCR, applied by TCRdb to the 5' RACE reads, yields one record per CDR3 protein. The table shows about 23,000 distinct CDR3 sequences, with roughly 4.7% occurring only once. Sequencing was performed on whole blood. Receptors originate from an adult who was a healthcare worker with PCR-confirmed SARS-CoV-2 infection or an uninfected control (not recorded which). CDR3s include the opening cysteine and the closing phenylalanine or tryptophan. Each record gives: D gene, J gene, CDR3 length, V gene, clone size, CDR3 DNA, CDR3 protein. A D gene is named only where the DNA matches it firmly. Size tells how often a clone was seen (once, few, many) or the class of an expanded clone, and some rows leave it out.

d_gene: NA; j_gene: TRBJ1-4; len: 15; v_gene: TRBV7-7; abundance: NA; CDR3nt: TGTGCTAGCAGCCCGTGGACAGACCGGAATGAAAAACTGTTTTTT; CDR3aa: CASSPWTDRNEKLFF
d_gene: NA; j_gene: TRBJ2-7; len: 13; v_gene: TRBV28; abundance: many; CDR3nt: TGTGCCAGCAGTTTCAGGCAGGGCTACGAGCAGTACTTC; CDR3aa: CASSFRQGYEQYF
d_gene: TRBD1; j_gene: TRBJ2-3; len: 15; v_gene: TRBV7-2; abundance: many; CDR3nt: TGTGCCAGCAGCTTAGCGCCCGGACAGGGAGATACGCAGTATTTT; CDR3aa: CASSLAPGQGDTQYF
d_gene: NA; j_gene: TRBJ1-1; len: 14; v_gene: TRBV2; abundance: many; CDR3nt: TGTGCCAGCAGTGTACTAGGTCCCAGCACTGAAGCTTTCTTT; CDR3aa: CASSVLGPSTEAFF
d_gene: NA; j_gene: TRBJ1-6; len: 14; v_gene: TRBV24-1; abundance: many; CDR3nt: TGTGCCACCAGTGACACCGGGACCGGTTCACCCCTCCACTTT; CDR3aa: CATSDTGTGSPLHF
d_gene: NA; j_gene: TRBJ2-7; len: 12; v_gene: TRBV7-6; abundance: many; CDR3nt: TGTGCCAGCAGCCCCGCCGAGCGCGAGCAGTACTTC; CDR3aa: CASSPAEREQYF
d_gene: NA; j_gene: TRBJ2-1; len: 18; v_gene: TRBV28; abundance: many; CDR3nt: TGTGCCAGCAGACCACAGGTGGGGAAGACAGGACACTACAATGAGCAGTTCTTC; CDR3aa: CASRPQVGKTGHYNEQFF
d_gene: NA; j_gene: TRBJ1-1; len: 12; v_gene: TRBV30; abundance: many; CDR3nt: TGTGCCTGGAGTCTGACCTACACTGAAGCTTTCTTT; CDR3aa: CAWSLTYTEAFF
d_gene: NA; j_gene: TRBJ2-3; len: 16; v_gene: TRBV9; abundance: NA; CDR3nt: TGTGCCAGCAGCCCTCGGGACGCCCCTAGCACAGATACGCAGTATTTT; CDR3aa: CASSPRDAPSTDTQYF
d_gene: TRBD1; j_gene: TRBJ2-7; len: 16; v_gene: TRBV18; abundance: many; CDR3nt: TGTGCCAGCTCACCACAAGGGACAGGGACTTACTACGAGCAGTACTTC; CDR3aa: CASSPQGTGTYYEQYF
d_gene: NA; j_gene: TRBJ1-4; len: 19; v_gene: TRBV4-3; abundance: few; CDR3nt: TGCGCCAGCAGCCAAGATCTTCCCGGCATAGCCTCAACTAATGAAAAACTGTTTTTT; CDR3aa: CASSQDLPGIASTNEKLFF
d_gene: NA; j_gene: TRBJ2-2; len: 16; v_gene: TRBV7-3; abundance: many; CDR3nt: TGTGCCAGCAGCTTAAACGAGGTTTTGAACACCGGGGAGCTGTTTTTT; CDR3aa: CASSLNEVLNTGELFF
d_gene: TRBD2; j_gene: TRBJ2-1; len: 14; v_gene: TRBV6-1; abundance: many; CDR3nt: TGTGCCAGCAGTTACGGACTAGCGGTCCGTGAGCAGTTCTTC; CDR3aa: CASSYGLAVREQFF
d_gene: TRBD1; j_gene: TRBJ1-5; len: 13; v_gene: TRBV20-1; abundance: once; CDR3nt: TGCAGTGCCAGCAGGGGGATGAATCAGCCCCAGCATTTT; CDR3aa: CSASRGMNQPQHF
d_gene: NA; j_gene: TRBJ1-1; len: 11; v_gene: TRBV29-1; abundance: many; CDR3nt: TGCAGCGCCGCGGAGGGGGAGCGGGCTTTCTTT; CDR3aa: CSAAEGERAFF
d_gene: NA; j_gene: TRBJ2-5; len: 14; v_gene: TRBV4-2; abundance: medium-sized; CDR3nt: TGTGCCAGCAGCGGACGACAGGCAAGAGAGACCCAGTACTTC; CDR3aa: CASSGRQARETQYF
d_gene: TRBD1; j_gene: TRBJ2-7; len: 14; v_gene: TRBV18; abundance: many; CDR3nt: TGTGCCAGCTCATCGGGACAGGGGACCTACGAGCAGTACTTC; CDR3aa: CASSSGQGTYEQYF
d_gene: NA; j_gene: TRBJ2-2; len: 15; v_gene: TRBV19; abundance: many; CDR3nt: TGTGCCAGTATGGGTGTGGTCAGGGGATACGGGGAGCTGTTTTTT; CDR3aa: CASMGVVRGYGELFF
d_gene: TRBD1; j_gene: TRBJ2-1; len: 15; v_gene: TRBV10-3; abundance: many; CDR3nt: TGTGCCATCTCCAGCCGGGACAGGGGCGGAAATGAGCAGTTCTTC; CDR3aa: CAISSRDRGGNEQFF
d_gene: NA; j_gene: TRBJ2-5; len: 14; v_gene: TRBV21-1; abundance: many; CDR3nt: TGTGCCAGCAGCAAACTGACAGATCAAGAGACCCAGTACTTC; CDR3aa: CASSKLTDQETQYF
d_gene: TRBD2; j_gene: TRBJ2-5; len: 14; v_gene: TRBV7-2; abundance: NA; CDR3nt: TGTGCCAGCCTATATGGCGGGGGGGCTGAGACCCAGTACTTC; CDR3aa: CASLYGGGAETQYF
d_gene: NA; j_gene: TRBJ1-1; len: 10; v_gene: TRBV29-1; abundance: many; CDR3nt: TGCAGCGCCATGAACACTGAAGCTTTCTTT; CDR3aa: CSAMNTEAFF
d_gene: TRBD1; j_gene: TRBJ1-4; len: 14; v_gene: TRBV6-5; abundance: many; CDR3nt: TGTGCCAGCAGCGAACAGGGGCCGGGGGAAAAACTGTTTTTT; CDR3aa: CASSEQGPGEKLFF
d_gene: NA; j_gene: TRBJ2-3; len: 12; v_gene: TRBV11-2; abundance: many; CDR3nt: TGTGCCAGCAGCTTATCGTGGGATACGCAGTATTTT; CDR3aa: CASSLSWDTQYF
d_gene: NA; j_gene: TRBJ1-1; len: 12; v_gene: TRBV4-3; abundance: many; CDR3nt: TGCGCCAGCAGCCAAGATGGGTGGGGGGCTTTCTTT; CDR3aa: CASSQDGWGAFF
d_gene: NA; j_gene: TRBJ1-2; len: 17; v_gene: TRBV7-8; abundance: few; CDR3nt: TGTGCCAGCAGTCCCCGGGGGATGCGGGGAGCTAACTATGGCTACACCTTC; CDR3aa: CASSPRGMRGANYGYTF
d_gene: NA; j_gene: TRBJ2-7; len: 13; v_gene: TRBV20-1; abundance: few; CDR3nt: TGCAGTGCTAGGGTGGGGGCCCCCTACGAGCAGTACTTC; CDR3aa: CSARVGAPYEQYF
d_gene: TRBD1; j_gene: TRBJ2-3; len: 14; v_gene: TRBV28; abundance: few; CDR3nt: TGTGCCAGCAGTTGGAACAGGGGACCAGATACGCAGTATTTT; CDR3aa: CASSWNRGPDTQYF
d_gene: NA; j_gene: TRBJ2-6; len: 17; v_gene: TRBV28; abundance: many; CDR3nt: TGTGCCAGCAGCCTCCTTGTCGTAACTTCTGGGGCCAACGTCCTGACTTTC; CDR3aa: CASSLLVVTSGANVLTF
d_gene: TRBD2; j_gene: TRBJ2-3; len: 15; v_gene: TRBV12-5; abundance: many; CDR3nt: TGTGCTAGTGGCGGCGGACTAGCGGGTACAGATACGCAGTATTTT; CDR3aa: CASGGGLAGTDTQYF
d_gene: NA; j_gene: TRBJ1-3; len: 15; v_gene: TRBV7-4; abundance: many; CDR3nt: TGTGCCAGCAGCTTTCCTATATCCTCTGGAAACACCATATATTTT; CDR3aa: CASSFPISSGNTIYF
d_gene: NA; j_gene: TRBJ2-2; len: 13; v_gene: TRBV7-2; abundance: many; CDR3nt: TGTGCCAGCAGCTTAGCTCGAACCGGGGAGCTGTTTTTT; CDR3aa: CASSLARTGELFF
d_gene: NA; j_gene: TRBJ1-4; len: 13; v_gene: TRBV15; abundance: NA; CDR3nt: TGTGCCACCAGCACCGGACAGAGGGTACCAAGAGTTTTT; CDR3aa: CATSTGQRVPRVF
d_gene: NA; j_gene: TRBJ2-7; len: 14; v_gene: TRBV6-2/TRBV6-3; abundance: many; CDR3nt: TGTGCCAGCAGTTACAAGGCAGGGGGGCACGAGCAGTACTTC; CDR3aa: CASSYKAGGHEQYF
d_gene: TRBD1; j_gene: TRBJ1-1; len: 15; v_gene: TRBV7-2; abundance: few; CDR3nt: TGTGCCAGCATCATGACAGGGGGCGCCGGTACTGAAGCTTTCTTT; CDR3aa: CASIMTGGAGTEAFF
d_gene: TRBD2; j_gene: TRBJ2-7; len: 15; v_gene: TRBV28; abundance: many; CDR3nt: TGTGCCAGCAGTCAGCCTCTAGCGGGGGGCCCTGAGCAGTACTTC; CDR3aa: CASSQPLAGGPEQYF
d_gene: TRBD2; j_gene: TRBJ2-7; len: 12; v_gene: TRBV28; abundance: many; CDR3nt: TGTGCCAGCAGTTCCGGACTAGCGGGTGCGTACTTC; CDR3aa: CASSSGLAGAYF
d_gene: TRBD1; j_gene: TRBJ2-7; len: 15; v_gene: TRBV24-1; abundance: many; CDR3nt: TGTGCCACCAGTGATTCCGGGACAGGGGTCGGCGAGCAGTACTTC; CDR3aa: CATSDSGTGVGEQYF
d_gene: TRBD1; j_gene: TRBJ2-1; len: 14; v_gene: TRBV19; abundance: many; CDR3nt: TGTGCCAGTAGTATCCCAGGGGGCGAAAATGAGCAGTTCTTC; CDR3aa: CASSIPGGENEQFF
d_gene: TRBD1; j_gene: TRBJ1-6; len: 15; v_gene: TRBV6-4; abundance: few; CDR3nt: TGTGCCAGCAGTGAGGGTGGACAGGGGGCTTCACCCCTCCACTTT; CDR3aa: CASSEGGQGASPLHF
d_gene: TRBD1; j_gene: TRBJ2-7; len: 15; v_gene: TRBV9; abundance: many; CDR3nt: TGTGCCAGCAGCGTAGGACAGGGGGCTAGCTACGAGCAGTACTTC; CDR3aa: CASSVGQGASYEQYF
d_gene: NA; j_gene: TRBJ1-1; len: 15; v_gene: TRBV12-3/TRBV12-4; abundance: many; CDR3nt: TGTGCCAGCAGTCATACCAGGGGAGTGAACACTGAAGCTTTCTTT; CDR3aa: CASSHTRGVNTEAFF
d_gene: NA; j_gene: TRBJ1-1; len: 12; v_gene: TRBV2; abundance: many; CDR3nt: TGTGCCGGTCAGGAGGGGGTCACTGAAGCTTTCTTT; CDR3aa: CAGQEGVTEAFF
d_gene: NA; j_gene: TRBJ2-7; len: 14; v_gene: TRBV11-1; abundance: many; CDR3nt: TGTGCCAGCAGCTTATACGGGAGCTCCTACGAGCAGTACTTC; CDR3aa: CASSLYGSSYEQYF
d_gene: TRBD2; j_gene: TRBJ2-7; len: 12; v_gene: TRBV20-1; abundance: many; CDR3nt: TGCAGTGCCAGGGAGGGATCCTACGAGCAGTACTTC; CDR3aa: CSAREGSYEQYF
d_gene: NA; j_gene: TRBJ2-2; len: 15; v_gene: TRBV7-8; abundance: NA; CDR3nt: TGTGCCAGCAGCTCAAGGGGCGCGAACACCGGGGAGCTGTTTTTT; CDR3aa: CASSSRGANTGELFF
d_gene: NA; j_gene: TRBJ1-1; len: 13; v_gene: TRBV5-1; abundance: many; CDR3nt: TGCGCCAGCAGCCAACCAGGGTTCACTGAAGCTTTCTTT; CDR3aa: CASSQPGFTEAFF
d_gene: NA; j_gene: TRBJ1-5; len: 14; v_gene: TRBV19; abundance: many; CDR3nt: TGTGCCAGTACTGCACAGTATAGCAATCAGCCCCAGCATTTT; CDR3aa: CASTAQYSNQPQHF
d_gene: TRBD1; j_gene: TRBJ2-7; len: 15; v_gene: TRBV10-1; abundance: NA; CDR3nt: TGCGCCAGCAGTGAGCCAGGGACAGCGATCTGGGAGCAGTACTTC; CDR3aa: CASSEPGTAIWEQYF
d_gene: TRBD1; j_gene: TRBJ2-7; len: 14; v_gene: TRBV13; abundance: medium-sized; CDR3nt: TGTGCCAGCAGCCGGGACAGGCAATCCTACGAGCAGTACTTC; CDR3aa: CASSRDRQSYEQYF
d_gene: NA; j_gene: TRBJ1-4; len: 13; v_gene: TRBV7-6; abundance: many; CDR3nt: TGTGCCAGCAGCCGGGGGAACGGTGAAAAACTGTTTTTT; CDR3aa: CASSRGNGEKLFF
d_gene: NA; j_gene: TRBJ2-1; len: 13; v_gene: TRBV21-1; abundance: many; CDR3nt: TGTGCCAGCAGCAAAGAACAGGCGAATGAGCAGTTCTTC; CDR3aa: CASSKEQANEQFF